Listed below are T cell receptor beta chains from one sample, sequenced in a study of regulatory T cells. Libraries were prepared by immunoSEQ multiplex PCR; TCRdb keeps only in-frame clonotypes and omits some of them. The profile shows 20,000 to 25,000 clones, approximately 90% of them singletons. Sequencing input: conventional CD4+ T cells sorted from blood. Receptors were obtained from a child under 18 with CD3G deficiency. The CDR3 runs from the conserved cysteine through the conserved F or W. A D gene is named only where the DNA matches it firmly. Some rows mark clone size as missing; the rest say once, few, many or name a class of expanded clone.

J gene,V gene,D gene,CDR3 length,clone size,CDR3 DNA,CDR3 protein
TRBJ1-1,TRBV6-1,NA,13,NA,TGTGCCAGCGGGTACCGAAGTAACACTGAAGCTTTCTTT,CASGYRSNTEAFF
TRBJ2-5,TRBV20-1,NA,11,NA,TGCAGTGCTAGAGCTTTAGAGACCCAGTACTTC,CSARALETQYF
TRBJ2-4,TRBV6-1,NA,16,NA,TGTGCCAGCAGTGTAGGACTGATTCTAGCCAAAAACATTCAGTACTTC,CASSVGLILAKNIQYF
TRBJ2-2,TRBV5-1,NA,14,NA,TGCGCCAGCAGCTGGGCCGGTTTCGCCGGGGAGCTGTTTTTT,CASSWAGFAGELFF
TRBJ2-4,TRBV20-1,NA,11,once,TGCAGTGCTGCCGGGGAAAACATTCAGTACTTC,CSAAGENIQYF
TRBJ2-7,TRBV30,TRBD2,15,NA,TGTGCCTGGAGTGTACGACACGCGGGAGTCTACGAGCAGTACTTC,CAWSVRHAGVYEQYF
TRBJ2-1,TRBV9,TRBD1,14,NA,TGTGCCAGCAGCCCACATTGGACAGGGGGCTCACAGTTCTTC,CASSPHWTGGSQFF
TRBJ1-2,TRBV6-4,TRBD1,15,NA,TGTGCCAGCAGTGACGACAGGGGGCTCAGAAATGGCTACACCTTC,CASSDDRGLRNGYTF
TRBJ2-1,TRBV6-1,NA,13,NA,TGTGCCAGTCGAGAGGGCTCCTACAATGAGCAGTTCTTC,CASREGSYNEQFF
TRBJ2-2,TRBV19,NA,14,NA,TGTGCCAGTAGTATCCGGGGATGGGGCGGGGAGCTGTTTTTT,CASSIRGWGGELFF
TRBJ2-1,TRBV20-1,TRBD2,11,NA,TGCAGTGCTAGGGGGACTAGAGCGCAGTTCTTC,CSARGTRAQFF